A single sample gave rise to the 11 T cell receptor beta chains below, sequenced in a study of prognosis after radiotherapy for stage I lung cancer. Two rounds of multiplex PCR amplified TCR beta CDR3 from genomic DNA. Round-one PCR had primers specific to each TRBV and TRBJ gene. TCRdb fed the multiplex PCR reads into MiXCR, producing one record per CDR3 protein. The data contain some 16,000 distinct CDR3 sequences, over 25% of them singletons. The starting material was PBMCs, obtained before or after stereotactic body radiation therapy (not recorded which). These receptors were collected from a donor aged 50 or older with non-small cell lung cancer.

A remark on this clonotype: With only one base between it and a far larger clone, this is likely a read error. V and J are TRBV6-2 or TRBV6-3 and TRBJ2-5, with D maybe TRBD1 (6 bases). Trimming took 8 bases from V and 7 from J, leaving 11 bases between them. Germline CDR1 and CDR2: MNHEY and SVGEGT. The CDR3 covers 11 residues. CDR3 DNA: TGTGCCAGCTGGATGGGGGCGACCCAGTACTTC. Protein: CASWMGATQYF.

The chain carries TRBV4-1 and TRBJ2-2; D is unresolved. Trimming pared 2 bases from V and 0 bases from J, leaving 16 bases between. The CDR3 runs to 18 residues. Germline CDR1 reads MGHRA; CDR2 reads YSYEKL. CDR3 protein: CASSQNLFGFANTGELFF. CDR3 nucleotides: TGCGCCAGCAGCCAAAATTTGTTCGGATTCGCGAACACCGGGGAGCTGTTTTTT.

Many counts were recorded for this clonotype. The CDR3 DNA reads as TGTGCCATCGGAACGGGAGTCGCCTACAATGAGCAGTTCTTC. Its protein is CAIGTGVAYNEQFF. The V gene is TRBV10-3, the J gene TRBJ2-1, with a tentative D call TRBD2 (6 bases). This CDR3 has 14 residues. Deletions cut 8 bases from V and 2 bases from J, with 13 bases between. Germline-derived CDR1 and CDR2 are ENHRY and SYGVKD.

Many counts were recorded for this clonotype. This chain uses TRBV18 with TRBJ2-1, with D unresolved. Trimming left V 5 bases short and J 8 bases short, with 22 bases between. The CDR3 runs 16 residues. Germline values: CDR1 KGHSH, CDR2 LQKENI. The CDR3 sequence: CASSTDPPASGDEQFF. The CDR3 coding sequence is TGTGCCAGCTCAACGGACCCCCCGGCTTCGGGCGATGAGCAGTTCTTC.

Turning to this clonotype: This probably arose from a read error, given a far larger clone one base away. The chain combines TRBV15 with TRBJ2-7; TRBD2 matches at 7 bases. The J call may not be correct, given that the DNA end is closer to TRBJ2-5. Germline V CDR1 and CDR2: LNHNV, YYDKDF (reference sequence). This CDR3 spans 16 amino acids. CDR3 loop: CATTPLGGVFEETQYF. CDR3 nucleotides: TGTGCCACCACTCCGTTGGGAGGGGTCTTTGAAGAGACCCAGTACTTC.

Sample share makes this clonotype medium-sized (0.01 to 0.1%). V and J are TRBV28 and TRBJ1-3, with unresolved D. Germline-derived CDR1 and CDR2 are MDHEN and SYDVKM. The V and J ends lost 5 bases and 0 bases respectively, with 11 bases between them. This CDR3 is built from 15 residues. The DNA for the CDR3 is TGTGCCAGCAGTGTGAGGCCAAGCTCTGGAAACACCATATATTTT. This codes for CASSVRPSSGNTIYF.

A word on this clonotype: The junction departs from germline at one end; a sequencing error may be responsible. The genes are TRBV10-3 and TRBJ1-2, with 7 nucleotides matching TRBD1. Looked up from germline, CDR1 is ENHRY and CDR2 is SYGVKD. The CDR3 totals 15 residues. CDR3 region: CAISDTGDGNYGYTF. CDR3 nucleotides: TGTGCAATCAGTGACACAGGGGACGGGAACTATGGCTACACCTTC.

The V gene is TRBV5-4, the J gene TRBJ2-7; 8 nucleotides align to TRBD2. V was pared by 4 bases and J by 5 bases, with 8 bases of the junction left unmatched. This CDR3 is 14 amino acids long. CDR1 and CDR2 from the germline V gene are SGHNT and YYREEE (reference sequence). CDR3 region: CASSLGGRKNEQYF. The CDR3 nucleotides read TGTGCCAGCAGCCTGGGCGGGAGGAAAAACGAGCAGTACTTC. Complete variable domain (other parts from reference TRBV5-4 and TRBJ2-7): ETGVTQSPTHLIKTRGQQVTLRCSSQSGHNTVSWYQQALGQGPQFIFQYYREEENGRGNFPPRFSGLQFPNYSSELNVNALELDDSALYLCASSLGGRKNEQYFGPGTRLTVT.

This clonotype appeared a few times. The likely explanation is a read error, given a far larger clone one base away. The V gene is TRBV6-1, the J gene TRBJ2-1; 8 bases agree with TRBD2. V trimming: 5 bases; J trimming: 12 bases; junction bases outside the gene matches: 15. CDR1 is MNHNS and CDR2 is SASEGT in the germline V gene. This CDR3 comprises 15 residues. This CDR3 is CASSPAGDGVRRQFF. The CDR3, as DNA: TGTGCCAGCAGTCCAGCGGGAGACGGGGTAAGGCGGCAGTTCTTC.

By proportion, this clonotype is medium-sized. The chain couples TRBV6-1 to TRBJ2-1; TRBD1 aligns across 8 bases. Germline-derived CDR1 and CDR2 are MNHNS and SASEGT. The CDR3 has 14 amino acids. The V gene end was trimmed by 5 bases and the J gene end by 6 bases; junction bases not matched to a gene: 6. CDR3 protein: CASSPGQGVNEQFF. The CDR3, as DNA: TGTGCCAGCAGTCCTGGACAGGGTGTCAATGAGCAGTTCTTC.

Regarding this clonotype: A single base is all that separates this from a far larger clone, so a read error is likely. This sequence joins TRBV6-2 or TRBV6-3 and TRBJ2-2, with D tentatively TRBD1 or TRBD2 (5 bases each). There are 15 residues in the CDR3. Looked up from germline, CDR1 is MNHEY and CDR2 is SVGEGT. The CDR3 loop is CAIRGPTSGTVELFF. CDR3 DNA sequence: TGTGCCATAAGGGGACCGACCTCGGGCACCGTGGAGCTGTTTTTT.